The TCR beta chain described here comes from a study of T-cell reconstitution after alpha-beta-depleted transplantation in children. This sample's TCRbeta library carried unique molecular identifier barcodes. Using its own MiXCR run on the PCR reads, TCRdb lists one record per CDR3 protein. This sample has just under 350,000 distinct CDR3 sequences, with 15% to 20% found just once. Germline V lookup: CDR1 SGHRS, CDR2 YFSETQ. V lost 3 bases to trimming and J lost 5 bases, with 13 bases between them. The CDR3 is 14 amino acids. The chain combines TRBV5-1 with TRBJ2-3; D ambiguous. This specimen consisted of PBMCs, mostly from graft donor cells, obtained 360 days after TCRalphabeta/CD19-depleted stem cell transplant. This receptor was taken from a male patient aged 2-9 years who had a stem cell transplant for acute lymphoblastic leukemia, so the T cells may come from the graft donor. CDR3 sequence: CASSSPGLRDTQYF. Written as DNA, the CDR3 is TGCGCCAGCAGCTCACCCGGCCTTCGAGATACGCAGTATTTT.